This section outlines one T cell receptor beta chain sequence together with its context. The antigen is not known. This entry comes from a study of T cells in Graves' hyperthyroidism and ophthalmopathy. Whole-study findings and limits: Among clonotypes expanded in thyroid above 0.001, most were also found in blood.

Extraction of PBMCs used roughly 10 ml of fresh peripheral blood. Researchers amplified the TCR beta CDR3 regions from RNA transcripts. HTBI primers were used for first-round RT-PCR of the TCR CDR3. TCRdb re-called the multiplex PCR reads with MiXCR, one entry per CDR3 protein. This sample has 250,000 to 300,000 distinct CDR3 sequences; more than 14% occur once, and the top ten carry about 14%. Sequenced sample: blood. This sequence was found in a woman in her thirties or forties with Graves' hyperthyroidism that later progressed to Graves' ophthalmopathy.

CDR3 bases: TGTGCCAGCAGCCAGACAGGGGGTGGCTACACCTTC. Protein: CASSQTGGGYTF. This chain links TRBV6-1 with TRBJ1-2; 9 nucleotides match TRBD1. The CDR3 consists of 12 residues. In germline, CDR1 is MNHNS, CDR2 SASEGT. Trimming at V came to 6 bases and at J to 7 bases, leaving 3 bases not matched to a gene.